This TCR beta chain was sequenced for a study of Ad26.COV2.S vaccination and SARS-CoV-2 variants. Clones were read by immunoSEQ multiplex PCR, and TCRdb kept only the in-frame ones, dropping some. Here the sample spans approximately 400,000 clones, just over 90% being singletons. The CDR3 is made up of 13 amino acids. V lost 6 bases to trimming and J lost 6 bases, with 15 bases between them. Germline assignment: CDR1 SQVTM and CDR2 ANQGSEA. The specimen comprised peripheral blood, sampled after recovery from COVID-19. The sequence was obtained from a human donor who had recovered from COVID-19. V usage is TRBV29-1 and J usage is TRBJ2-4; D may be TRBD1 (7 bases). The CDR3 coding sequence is TGCAGCGTGGAGGGGGGACAGATAAACATTCAGTACTTC. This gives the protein CSVEGGQINIQYF.